These 22 T cell receptor beta chains were all obtained from the same sample, sequenced in a study of shared T cell receptors in the human thymus. The assay was immunoSEQ multiplex PCR, and TCRdb's table has in-frame clones only and misses some. This table has hundreds of thousands of clones, roughly 90% appearing once. This same sample was also part of a study on human thymus T cells.

The sequenced material came from thymocytes. The receptor set was obtained from a boy under three years old with a congenital heart defect.

This rearrangement joins TRBV6-6 to TRBJ2-7, with a possible D match to TRBD2 (6 bases). Germline CDR1 is MNHNY and CDR2 is SVGAGI (reference sequence). This CDR3 region has 15 residues. Trimming cost V 0 bases and J 2 bases, with 11 bases left between them. The CDR3 region has the DNA TGTGCCAGCAGTTACTCGGAGGGGTCTACCTACGAGCAGTACTTC. It translates to CASSYSEGSTYEQYF.

This rearrangement joins TRBV18 to TRBJ2-3; 8 bases fit TRBD1. Germline V gene lookup returns CDR1 KGHSH and CDR2 LQKENI. CDR3 length: 13 residues. With V trimmed by 4 bases and J by 10 bases, 7 bases remained unmatched. CDR3 protein: CASSRQTGVAQYF. As DNA, the CDR3 is TGTGCCAGCTCACGGCAGACAGGGGTAGCGCAGTATTTT.

The rearrangement uses TRBV4-3 and TRBJ2-3, with 7 bases matching TRBD2. Germline lookup yields CDR1 LGHNA and CDR2 YSLEER. The CDR3 is made up of 17 amino acids. J gave up 5 bases and V 0 bases, and 11 bases lay outside the gene matches. CDR3 bases: TGCGCCAGCAGCCAAGATAGGGCGGGAGTTGTGGAAGATACGCAGTATTTT. This encodes CASSQDRAGVVEDTQYF.

The chain recombines TRBV27 with TRBJ2-7; 12 nucleotides line up with TRBD1. The germline gives CDR1 MNHEY, CDR2 SMNVEV (reference sequence). V shed 6 bases and J 4 bases; nucleotides not matched to a gene: 4. CDR3 length equals 14 residues. CDR3 residues: CASRTGQGAYEQYF. In DNA, the CDR3 is TGTGCCAGCAGGACGGGACAGGGGGCTTACGAGCAGTACTTC.

The rearrangement uses TRBV9 and TRBJ2-7; perhaps TRBD2 as D (7 bases). V shed 0 bases and J shed 2 bases, with 15 bases lying between them. Germline V gene sequence: CDR1 SGDLS, CDR2 YYNGEE. The CDR3 sequence is 16 residues long. In nucleotides, the CDR3 is TGTGCCAGCAGCGTAGCGAGCGGGACACCTACCTACGAGCAGTACTTC. Protein: CASSVASGTPTYEQYF.

This clone was recorded once. The chain joins TRBV27 to TRBJ1-1; TRBD1 matches at 7 bases. V dropped 5 bases and J dropped 5; count of bases not matched to a gene: 5. The CDR3 consists of 13 residues. Per germline, CDR1 MNHEY and CDR2 SMNVEV (reference sequence). The CDR3 sequence: CASSNRGWTEAFF. The CDR3, as DNA: TGTGCCAGCAGTAACAGGGGTTGGACTGAAGCTTTCTTT.

The chain combines TRBV4-3 with TRBJ2-3; TRBD2 agrees at 11 bases. The CDR3 totals 18 residues. CDR1 is LGHNA, CDR2 YSLEER, per germline. V lost 3 bases to trimming and J lost 0 bases; unmatched junction nucleotides: 8. This chain's CDR3 is CASSQAGLADPSTDTQYF. CDR3 coding DNA: TGCGCCAGCAGCCAGGCGGGACTAGCGGACCCAAGCACAGATACGCAGTATTTT.

The V gene is TRBV14, the J gene TRBJ2-1, with a tentative D call TRBD2 (6 bases). Germline V gene sequence: CDR1 SGHDN, CDR2 FVKESK. V dropped 5 bases and J dropped 0 bases, with 14 bases sitting between them. The CDR3 covers 16 residues. CDR3 sequence: CASSTGGSLSYNEQFF. The CDR3, as DNA: TGTGCCAGCAGCACAGGAGGGTCCCTCTCCTACAATGAGCAGTTCTTC.

This chain joins TRBV9 and TRBJ2-2, with D maybe TRBD1 (6 bases). This CDR3 spans 16 amino acids. The V end lost 0 bases, the J end lost 1 base, and 10 bases lay between the germline ends. The germline V gene has CDR1 SGDLS and CDR2 YYNGEE. The chain's CDR3 is CASSVGKGQNTGELFF. In DNA, the CDR3 is TGTGCCAGCAGCGTAGGTAAGGGACAGAACACCGGGGAGCTGTTTTTT.

This clone was counted a single time. The chain combines TRBV11-1 with TRBJ1-2; the D gene is possibly TRBD1 (6 bases). Trimming took off 5 bases at V and 0 bases at J, with 22 bases between the two ends. Germline V gene data show CDR1 as SGHAT and CDR2 as FQDESV (reference sequence). The CDR3 has 18 residues. The DNA of the CDR3 is TGTGCCAGCAGCGACGGCGGGGGGGAACAGGGAGCTAACTATGGCTACACCTTC. The encoded protein is CASSDGGGEQGANYGYTF.

The chain joins TRBV9 to TRBJ2-2; 13 bases agree with TRBD2. Unmatched junction bases numbered 7, after V lost 2 bases and J lost 0 bases. The germline gives CDR1 SGDLS, CDR2 YYNGEE. The CDR3 runs 19 residues. CDR3 region: CASSVEKGLAGTNTGELFF. The CDR3 nucleotides are TGTGCCAGCAGCGTCGAGAAGGGACTAGCGGGGACGAACACCGGGGAGCTGTTTTTT.

This clone appeared a few times. This rearrangement joins TRBV19 to TRBJ2-1; weak D call: TRBD1 (7 bases). This CDR3 contains 20 residues. The germline V gene has CDR1 LNHDA and CDR2 SQIVND (reference sequence). The ends were cut back, 6 bases at V and 0 bases at J, with 27 bases in the middle. CDR3 DNA: TGTGCCAGTAGCCTCCCGGACAGGCCGTCGGAGGGGTCCTCCTACAATGAGCAGTTCTTC. This encodes CASSLPDRPSEGSSYNEQFF. Full variable domain (remainder filled in from reference TRBV19 and TRBJ2-1): DGGITQSPKYLFRKEGQNVTLSCEQNLNHDAMYWYRQDPGQGLRLIYYSQIVNDFQKGDIAEGYSVSREKKESFPLTVTSAQKNPTAFYLCASSLPDRPSEGSSYNEQFFGPGTRLTVL.

V is TRBV6-1 and J is TRBJ2-7; TRBD2 might be the D (6 bases). The CDR3 runs to 19 residues. From germline, CDR1 is MNHNS and CDR2 SASEGT. Trimming pared 0 bases from V and 2 bases from J, leaving 23 bases between. CDR3 residues: CASSEATGETRERPYEQYF. The CDR3 nucleotides read TGTGCCAGCAGTGAAGCAACAGGAGAGACCCGGGAGAGACCCTACGAGCAGTACTTC.

This chain joins TRBV2 and TRBJ1-1, with D hard to call. In germline, CDR1 is SNHLY, CDR2 FYNNEI. Trimming removed 0 bases from V and 11 bases from J, with 10 bases in between. This CDR3 has 12 residues. CDR3 protein: CASSEAPAGAFF. The CDR3 region has the DNA TGTGCCAGCAGTGAAGCGCCGGCGGGGGCTTTCTTT.

The DNA of the CDR3 is TGTGCCACCAGCAGAAGGGGGGAGAAGGGGGCCCCTTATAGCAATCAGCCCCAGCATTTT. Protein: CATSRRGEKGAPYSNQPQHF. The V and J genes are TRBV15 and TRBJ1-5; TRBD1 agrees at 7 bases. The length of the CDR3 is 20 residues. The V gene's germline CDR1 is LNHNV and CDR2 YYDKDF (reference sequence). V lost 2 bases, J lost 0 bases, and 16 bases stayed unmatched.

This sequence joins TRBV27 and TRBJ2-7; weak D call: TRBD1 (7 bases). The CDR3 sequence is 14 residues long. V lost 2 bases, J lost 2 bases, and 10 bases lay in between. Germline loops: CDR1 MNHEY, CDR2 SMNVEV (reference sequence). The CDR3 region is CASSLAGTAYEQYF. The CDR3 bases are TGTGCCAGCAGTTTAGCGGGGACAGCCTACGAGCAGTACTTC.

The V call is TRBV5-6, the J call TRBJ2-7; D is uncertain. The CDR3 runs 12 residues. Germline lookup yields CDR1 SGHDT and CDR2 YYEEEE. The V gene lost 1 base and the J gene lost 6 bases, with 8 bases spanning the gap. The CDR3 protein is CASSLIRREQYF. CDR3 in DNA: TGTGCCAGCAGCTTGATTCGTCGCGAGCAGTACTTC.

CDR3: CASGSGRRGTDTQYF. The CDR3, as DNA: TGTGCCAGCGGTAGCGGGAGGAGGGGGACAGATACGCAGTATTTT. The chain combines TRBV28 with TRBJ2-3, with 10 bases lining up with TRBD2. The CDR3 spans 15 residues. Losses at the gene ends were 8 bases for V and 3 bases for J; bases not matched to a gene: 8. Germline CDR1 MDHEN, CDR2 SYDVKM.

V gene TRBV4-3 combines with J gene TRBJ2-5, with 7 bases lining up with TRBD2. V shed 4 bases and J 5 bases; nucleotides not matched to a gene: 19. The length of the CDR3 is 18 residues. CDR1 and CDR2 from the germline V gene are LGHNA and YSLEER. The CDR3 region is CASSLTLRGRALEETQYF. The CDR3 region has the DNA TGCGCCAGCAGCCTAACCTTACGGGGGAGGGCCCTCGAGGAGACCCAGTACTTC.

The chain has TRBV28 and TRBJ1-2, with 9 bases matching TRBD1. Trimming took 6 bases from V and 3 from J; bases not matched to a gene: 5. CDR1 MDHEN and CDR2 SYDVKM come from the germline V gene. This CDR3 region has 14 residues. CDR3 nucleotides: TGTGCCAGCAGACCGGGACAGGGACACTATGGCTACACCTTC. Protein product: CASRPGQGHYGYTF.

The V and J genes are TRBV28 and TRBJ2-7; 11 bases are a match to TRBD1. The CDR3 covers 16 residues. Trimming removed 4 bases from V and 3 bases from J; junction bases left unmatched: 8. Germline values: CDR1 MDHEN, CDR2 SYDVKM. CDR3 in DNA: TGTGCCAGCAGTTCCTCCACCGGGACAGGGGGCTACGAGCAGTACTTC. This translates into CASSSSTGTGGYEQYF.

The chain employs TRBV5-1 and TRBJ2-6; TRBD2 matches at 11 bases. This CDR3 region has 22 residues. The V segment lost 0 bases and the J segment 4 bases; nucleotides outside the gene matches: 18. Germline CDR1 and CDR2: SGHRS and YFSETQ. CDR3 sequence (DNA): TGCGCCAGCAGCTTGGAAACTAGCGGGAGAACCCCACCTTTAGAAGGGGCCAACGTCCTGACTTTC. Protein product: CASSLETSGRTPPLEGANVLTF.